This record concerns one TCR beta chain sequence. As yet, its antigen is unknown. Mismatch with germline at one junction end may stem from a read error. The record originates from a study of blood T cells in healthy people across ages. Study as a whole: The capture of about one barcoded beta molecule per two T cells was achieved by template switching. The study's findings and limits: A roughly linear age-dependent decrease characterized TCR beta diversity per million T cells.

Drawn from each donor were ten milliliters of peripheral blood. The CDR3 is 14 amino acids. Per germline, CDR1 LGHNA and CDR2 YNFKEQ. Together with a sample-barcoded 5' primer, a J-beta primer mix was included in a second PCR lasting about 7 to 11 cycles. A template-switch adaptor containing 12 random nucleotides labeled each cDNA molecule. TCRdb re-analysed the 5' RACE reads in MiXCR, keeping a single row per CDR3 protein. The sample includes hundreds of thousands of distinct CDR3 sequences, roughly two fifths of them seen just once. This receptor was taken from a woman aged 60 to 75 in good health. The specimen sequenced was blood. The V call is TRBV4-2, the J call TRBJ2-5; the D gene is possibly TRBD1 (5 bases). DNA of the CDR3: TGTGCCAGCAGCCAAGATGGGGCTTCAGAGACCCGGTACTTC. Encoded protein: CASSQDGASETRYF.